This T cell receptor beta chain stems from a study of beta chain features in type 1 diabetes. Sequenced material consisted of expressed TCRB transcripts (all of the isolated RNA was reverse transcribed). Clones were read by immunoSEQ multiplex PCR, and TCRdb kept only the in-frame ones, dropping some. This repertoire shows hundreds of thousands of clones, over 11% found once; its top ten account for just under 0.04%. This clone was counted between two and nine times. Its matching antigen is unknown. CDR1 and CDR2 from the germline V gene are LNHDA and SQIVND (reference sequence). The length of the CDR3 is 13 residues. V gave up 5 bases and J gave up 6 bases, with 11 bases separating them. Study findings and constraints: For Type 1 diabetes patients, all four CD4+ subsets carried TCRB CDR3s that were moderately but significantly shorter.

The chain uses TRBV19 and TRBJ1-5; no reliable D call. The receptor was derived from a young man with type 1 diabetes. The sequenced sample was naive CD4+ T cells from blood. The CDR3 nucleotides are TGTGCCAGTAGTTTTGCCGGAGTTCAGCCCCAGCATTTT. The encoded protein is CASSFAGVQPQHF.